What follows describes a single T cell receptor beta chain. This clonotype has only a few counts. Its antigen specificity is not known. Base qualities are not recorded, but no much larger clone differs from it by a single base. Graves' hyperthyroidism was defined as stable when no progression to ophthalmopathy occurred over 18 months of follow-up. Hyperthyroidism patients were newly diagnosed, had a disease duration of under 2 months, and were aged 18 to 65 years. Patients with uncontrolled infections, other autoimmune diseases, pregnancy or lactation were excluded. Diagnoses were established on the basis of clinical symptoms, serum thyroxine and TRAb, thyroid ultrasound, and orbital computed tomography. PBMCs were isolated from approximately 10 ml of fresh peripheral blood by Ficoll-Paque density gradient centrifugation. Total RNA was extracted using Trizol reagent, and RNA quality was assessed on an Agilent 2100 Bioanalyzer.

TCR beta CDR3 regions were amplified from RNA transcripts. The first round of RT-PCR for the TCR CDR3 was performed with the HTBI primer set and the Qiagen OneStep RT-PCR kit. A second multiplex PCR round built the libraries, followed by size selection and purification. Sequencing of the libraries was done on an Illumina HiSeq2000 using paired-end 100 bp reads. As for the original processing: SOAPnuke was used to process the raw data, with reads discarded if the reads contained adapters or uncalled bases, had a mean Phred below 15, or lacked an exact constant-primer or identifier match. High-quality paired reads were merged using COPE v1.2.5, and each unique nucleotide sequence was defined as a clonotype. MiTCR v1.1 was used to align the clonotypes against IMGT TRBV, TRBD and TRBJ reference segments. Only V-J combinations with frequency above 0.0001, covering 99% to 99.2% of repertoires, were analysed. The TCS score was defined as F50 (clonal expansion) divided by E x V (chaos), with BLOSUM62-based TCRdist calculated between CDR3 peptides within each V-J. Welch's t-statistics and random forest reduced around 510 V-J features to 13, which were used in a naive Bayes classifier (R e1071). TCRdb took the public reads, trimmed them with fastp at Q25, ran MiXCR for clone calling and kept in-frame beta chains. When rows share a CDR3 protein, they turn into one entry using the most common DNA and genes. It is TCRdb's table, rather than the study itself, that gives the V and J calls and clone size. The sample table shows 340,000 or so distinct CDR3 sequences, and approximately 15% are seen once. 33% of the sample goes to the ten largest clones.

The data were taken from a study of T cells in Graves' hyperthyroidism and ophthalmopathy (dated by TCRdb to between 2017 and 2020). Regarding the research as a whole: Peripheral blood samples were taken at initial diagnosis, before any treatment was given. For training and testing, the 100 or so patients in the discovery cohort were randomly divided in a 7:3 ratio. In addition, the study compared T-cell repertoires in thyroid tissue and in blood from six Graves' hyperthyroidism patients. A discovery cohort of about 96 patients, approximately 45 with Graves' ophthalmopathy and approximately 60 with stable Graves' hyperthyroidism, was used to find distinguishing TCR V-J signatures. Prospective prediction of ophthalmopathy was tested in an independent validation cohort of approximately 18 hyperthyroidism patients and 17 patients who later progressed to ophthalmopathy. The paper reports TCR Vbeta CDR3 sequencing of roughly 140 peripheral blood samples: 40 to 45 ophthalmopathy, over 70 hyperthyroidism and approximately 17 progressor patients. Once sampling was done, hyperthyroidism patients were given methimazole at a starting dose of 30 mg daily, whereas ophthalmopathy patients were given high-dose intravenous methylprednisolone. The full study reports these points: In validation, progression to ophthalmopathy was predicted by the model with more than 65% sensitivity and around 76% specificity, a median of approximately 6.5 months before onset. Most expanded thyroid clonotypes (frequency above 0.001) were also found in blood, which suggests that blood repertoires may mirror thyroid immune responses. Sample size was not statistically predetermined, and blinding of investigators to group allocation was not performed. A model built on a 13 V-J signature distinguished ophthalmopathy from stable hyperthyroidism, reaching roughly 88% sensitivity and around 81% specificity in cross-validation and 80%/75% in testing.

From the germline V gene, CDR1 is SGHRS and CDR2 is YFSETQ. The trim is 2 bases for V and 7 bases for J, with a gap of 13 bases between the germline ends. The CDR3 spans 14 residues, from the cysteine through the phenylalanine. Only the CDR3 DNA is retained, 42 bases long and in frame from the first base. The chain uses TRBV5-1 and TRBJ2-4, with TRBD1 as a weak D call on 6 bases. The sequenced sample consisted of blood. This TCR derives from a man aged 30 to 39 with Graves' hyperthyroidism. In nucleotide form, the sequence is TGCGCCAGCAGCTTATTAGAAACAGGGAACATTCAGTACTTC. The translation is CASSLLETGNIQYF. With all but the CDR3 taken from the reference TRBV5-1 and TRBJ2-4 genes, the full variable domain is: KAGVTQTPRYLIKTRGQQVTLSCSPISGHRSVSWYQQTPGQGLQFLFEYFSETQRNKGNFPGRFSGRQFSNSRSEMNVSTLELGDSALYLCASSLLETGNIQYFGAGTRLSVL.